This TCR beta chain came from a study of T cell changes during pregnancy in multiple sclerosis. Germline-derived CDR1 and CDR2 are SGHRS and YFSETQ. V trimming: 3 bases; J trimming: 3 bases; junction bases outside the gene matches: 5. CDR3 size: 15 residues. Assay used: immunoSEQ multiplex PCR; TCRdb lists only in-frame clones, some missing. The sample records tens of thousands of clones, under 90% being singletons. The V and J genes are TRBV5-1 and TRBJ2-5; 10 positions match TRBD1. The sequencing here drew on peripheral blood, taken in the first trimester of pregnancy. The origin of this receptor is a female donor in good health, enrolled as a control in a pregnancy study. As DNA, the CDR3 is TGCGCCAGCAGCTGGGCGGGGACAGGGGAAGAGACCCAGTACTTC. Protein product: CASSWAGTGEETQYF. Variable domain in full (rest from reference TRBV5-1 and TRBJ2-5): KAGVTQTPRYLIKTRGQQVTLSCSPISGHRSVSWYQQTPGQGLQFLFEYFSETQRNKGNFPGRFSGRQFSNSRSEMNVSTLELGDSALYLCASSWAGTGEETQYFGPGTRLLVL.